These T cell receptor beta chains were read from a single sample in a study of control samples from healthy donors and cancer patients. Sequenced by immunoSEQ multiplex PCR; TCRdb stores in-frame clones only, minus some. The sample lists under 60,000 clones; over 90% were seen once. Sequencing input: PBMCs. Receptor source: a woman in her fifties or sixties with head and neck cancer. Each CDR3 is given with its conserved first and last residue. D genes are given only for firm matches. Expanded clones are given a class, and other clones once, few, many or no size at all.

v_gene: TRBV18
j_gene: TRBJ1-3
d_gene: .
abundance: .
CDR3nt: TGTGCCAGCTCACTGAATCGGGATCTCTCTGGAAACACCATATATTTT
CDR3aa: CASSLNRDLSGNTIYF

v_gene: TRBV6-6
j_gene: TRBJ2-1
d_gene: .
abundance: .
CDR3nt: TGTGCCAGCAGTTACCCACTGGACGCACGTGAGCAGTTCTTC
CDR3aa: CASSYPLDAREQFF

v_gene: TRBV9
j_gene: TRBJ2-7
d_gene: .
abundance: .
CDR3nt: TGTGCCAGCAGCCTGAGACAGCTCCCCTACGAGCAGTACTTC
CDR3aa: CASSLRQLPYEQYF

v_gene: TRBV29-1
j_gene: TRBJ2-1
d_gene: TRBD2
abundance: .
CDR3nt: TGCAGCGTTGATTGGGGGGGGTCCTACAATGAGCAGTTCTTC
CDR3aa: CSVDWGGSYNEQFF

v_gene: TRBV27
j_gene: TRBJ1-6
d_gene: TRBD1
abundance: .
CDR3nt: TGTGCCAGCGGTCTATACTCCTGGGACAGGGGGCATCCTTACGATAATTCACCCCTCCACTTT
CDR3aa: CASGLYSWDRGHPYDNSPLHF

v_gene: TRBV24-1
j_gene: TRBJ2-5
d_gene: .
abundance: .
CDR3nt: TGTGCCACCAGTGATTTGAGGGACCACCAAGAGACCCAGTACTTC
CDR3aa: CATSDLRDHQETQYF

v_gene: TRBV2
j_gene: TRBJ2-3
d_gene: .
abundance: .
CDR3nt: TGTGCCAGGGAGACTGCGGGGTCAGATACGCAGTATTTT
CDR3aa: CARETAGSDTQYF

v_gene: TRBV2
j_gene: TRBJ2-3
d_gene: .
abundance: .
CDR3nt: TGTGCCAGGCATGGACTTGACACAGATACGCAGTATTTT
CDR3aa: CARHGLDTDTQYF

v_gene: TRBV9
j_gene: TRBJ2-7
d_gene: .
abundance: .
CDR3nt: TGTGCCAGCAGCGTCGGGGACGGCTCCTACGAGCAGTACTTC
CDR3aa: CASSVGDGSYEQYF

v_gene: TRBV19
j_gene: TRBJ1-2
d_gene: .
abundance: .
CDR3nt: TGTGCCAGTAGTATAAACCGCCAGACTGGCTACACCTTC
CDR3aa: CASSINRQTGYTF

v_gene: TRBV7-9
j_gene: TRBJ1-2
d_gene: .
abundance: .
CDR3nt: TGTGCCAGCAGCTTAGGCAGGAGCTATGGCTACACCTTC
CDR3aa: CASSLGRSYGYTF

v_gene: TRBV5-5
j_gene: TRBJ2-7
d_gene: .
abundance: .
CDR3nt: TGTGCCAGCAGTCCCCAGGGATCCTACGAGCAGTACTTC
CDR3aa: CASSPQGSYEQYF

v_gene: TRBV7-2
j_gene: TRBJ2-5
d_gene: TRBD2
abundance: .
CDR3nt: TGTGCCAGCAGCTTAGGAGCCGGGAGGGGGACCCAGTACTTC
CDR3aa: CASSLGAGRGTQYF

v_gene: TRBV7-2
j_gene: TRBJ2-1
d_gene: TRBD2
abundance: .
CDR3nt: TGTGCCAGCAGCTTGGGCGGGAGTAAGAATGAGCAGTTCTTC
CDR3aa: CASSLGGSKNEQFF

v_gene: TRBV5-1
j_gene: TRBJ2-6
d_gene: .
abundance: few
CDR3nt: TGCGCCAGCAGCTTGGGAGGGGCTGGGGCCAACGTCCTGACTTTC
CDR3aa: CASSLGGAGANVLTF

v_gene: TRBV12-5
j_gene: TRBJ1-5
d_gene: .
abundance: .
CDR3nt: TGTGCTAGTGGGTATAGCAATCAGCCCCAGCATTTT
CDR3aa: CASGYSNQPQHF

v_gene: TRBV15
j_gene: TRBJ2-3
d_gene: .
abundance: .
CDR3nt: TGTGCCACCAGCAGAGACCCAGCCACAGATACGCAGTATTTT
CDR3aa: CATSRDPATDTQYF

v_gene: TRBV5-5
j_gene: TRBJ1-6
d_gene: .
abundance: .
CDR3nt: TGTGCCAGCAGCTTGGACTACGGGAGCAATTCACCCCTCCACTTT
CDR3aa: CASSLDYGSNSPLHF

v_gene: TRBV5-4
j_gene: TRBJ2-1
d_gene: TRBD1
abundance: .
CDR3nt: TGTGCCAGCCGACAGGGGATGGATAATGAGCAGTTCTTC
CDR3aa: CASRQGMDNEQFF

v_gene: TRBV12-3/TRBV12-4
j_gene: TRBJ2-1
d_gene: .
abundance: .
CDR3nt: TGTGCCAGCAGCTACAGGGCCGAGCAGTTCTTC
CDR3aa: CASSYRAEQFF

v_gene: TRBV2
j_gene: TRBJ2-3
d_gene: .
abundance: .
CDR3nt: TGTGCCAGCAAATGGGGGCTCACAGATACGCAGTATTTT
CDR3aa: CASKWGLTDTQYF

v_gene: TRBV10-2
j_gene: TRBJ1-1
d_gene: .
abundance: .
CDR3nt: TGCGCCAGCAGCCGGGAGTCAAACACTGAAGCTTTCTTT
CDR3aa: CASSRESNTEAFF

v_gene: TRBV24-1
j_gene: TRBJ2-3
d_gene: TRBD2
abundance: .
CDR3nt: TGTGCCACCAGTGAGACAGCGGGGGGAGGATTAGATACGCAGTATTTT
CDR3aa: CATSETAGGGLDTQYF

v_gene: TRBV30
j_gene: TRBJ1-4
d_gene: .
abundance: .
CDR3nt: TGTGCCTGGAGACCATGGACCGTTACAAATGAAAAACTGTTTTTT
CDR3aa: CAWRPWTVTNEKLFF

v_gene: TRBV7-9
j_gene: TRBJ2-3
d_gene: .
abundance: .
CDR3nt: TGTGCCAGCAGCCCCCCCCCGGGGGGCGGGGATACGCAGTATTTT
CDR3aa: CASSPPPGGGDTQYF

v_gene: TRBV6-1
j_gene: TRBJ1-1
d_gene: .
abundance: .
CDR3nt: TGTGCCAGCAGTGAAGCGTGGGGGGCCGGGACTGAAGCTTTCTTT
CDR3aa: CASSEAWGAGTEAFF

v_gene: TRBV6-5
j_gene: TRBJ2-5
d_gene: TRBD2
abundance: .
CDR3nt: TGTGCCAGCAGTTACTTAGGACTAGCGGGGGAGACCCAGTACTTC
CDR3aa: CASSYLGLAGETQYF

v_gene: TRBV7-2
j_gene: TRBJ2-7
d_gene: TRBD2
abundance: .
CDR3nt: TGTGCCAGCAGCTGGGTAGCGGGAGGGGCCTACGAGCAGTACTTC
CDR3aa: CASSWVAGGAYEQYF

v_gene: TRBV7-3
j_gene: TRBJ2-1
d_gene: .
abundance: .
CDR3nt: TGTGCCAGCAGCTCGACTAGGAATTCGGTCGATGAGCAGTTCTTC
CDR3aa: CASSSTRNSVDEQFF

v_gene: TRBV19
j_gene: TRBJ2-7
d_gene: .
abundance: .
CDR3nt: TGTGCCAGTAGTATTTCACCTACCTACGAGCAGTACTTC
CDR3aa: CASSISPTYEQYF

v_gene: TRBV9
j_gene: TRBJ2-7
d_gene: TRBD1
abundance: .
CDR3nt: TGTGCCAGCAGCGTAGAGCGGACAGGGGGGGAGCAGTACTTC
CDR3aa: CASSVERTGGEQYF

v_gene: TRBV5-1
j_gene: TRBJ2-5
d_gene: .
abundance: .
CDR3nt: TGCGCCAGCAGCCCCGGAGGGGGTGGGCAAGAGACCCAGTACTTC
CDR3aa: CASSPGGGGQETQYF

v_gene: TRBV7-2
j_gene: TRBJ2-3
d_gene: .
abundance: .
CDR3nt: TGTGCCAGCAGCTTAGGTATCACAGATACGCAGTATTTT
CDR3aa: CASSLGITDTQYF

v_gene: TRBV2
j_gene: TRBJ2-1
d_gene: TRBD1
abundance: .
CDR3nt: TGTGCCAGCAGTTCCACAGGGGGCTCATACAATGAGCAGTTCTTC
CDR3aa: CASSSTGGSYNEQFF

v_gene: TRBV5-1
j_gene: TRBJ2-1
d_gene: .
abundance: .
CDR3nt: TGCGCCAGCCGCAATGCCGGGGAGGTTGAGCAGTTCTTC
CDR3aa: CASRNAGEVEQFF

v_gene: TRBV4-1
j_gene: TRBJ2-3
d_gene: .
abundance: .
CDR3nt: TGCGCCAGCAGCCAAGGAAGAGGAGATACGCAGTATTTT
CDR3aa: CASSQGRGDTQYF

v_gene: TRBV5-1
j_gene: TRBJ2-2
d_gene: .
abundance: .
CDR3nt: TGCGCCAGCAGCTTGGCTCAGAAAGGCACCGGGGAGCTGTTTTTT
CDR3aa: CASSLAQKGTGELFF

v_gene: TRBV11-3
j_gene: TRBJ2-1
d_gene: .
abundance: .
CDR3nt: TGTGCCAGCAGCTATTTAAGGAATGAGCAGTTCTTC
CDR3aa: CASSYLRNEQFF

v_gene: TRBV27
j_gene: TRBJ1-6
d_gene: TRBD1
abundance: .
CDR3nt: TGTGCCAGCAGTGCCGGGACAGGGGCAAATTCACCCCTCCACTTT
CDR3aa: CASSAGTGANSPLHF

v_gene: TRBV21-1
j_gene: TRBJ2-7
d_gene: .
abundance: .
CDR3nt: TGTGCCAGCAGCAAACTTTCTGGAGGGGACTTCTCCTACGAGCAGTACTTC
CDR3aa: CASSKLSGGDFSYEQYF

v_gene: TRBV27
j_gene: TRBJ2-5
d_gene: .
abundance: .
CDR3nt: TGTGCCAGTCGTAAGGAAATACAAGAGACCCAGTACTTC
CDR3aa: CASRKEIQETQYF

v_gene: TRBV3-1/TRBV3-2
j_gene: TRBJ2-2
d_gene: .
abundance: once
CDR3nt: TGTGCCAGCAGCCTAAGTCGCGGGGGGGAGCTGTTTTTT
CDR3aa: CASSLSRGGELFF

v_gene: TRBV29-1
j_gene: TRBJ2-7
d_gene: TRBD2
abundance: once
CDR3nt: TGCAGCGTTGCTAGCGGGATGAACGAGCAGTACTTC
CDR3aa: CSVASGMNEQYF

v_gene: TRBV6-5
j_gene: TRBJ1-2
d_gene: .
abundance: .
CDR3nt: TGTGCCACCCTCCGAGCGAACTATGGCTACACCTTC
CDR3aa: CATLRANYGYTF

v_gene: TRBV4-1
j_gene: TRBJ1-1
d_gene: .
abundance: .
CDR3nt: TGCGCCAGCAGCCCACTCCGAACACAGCTAATGAACACTGAAGCTTTCTTT
CDR3aa: CASSPLRTQLMNTEAFF

v_gene: TRBV2
j_gene: TRBJ1-1
d_gene: .
abundance: .
CDR3nt: TGTGCCAGCAGTGTCAGCCTGAACACTGAAGCTTTCTTT
CDR3aa: CASSVSLNTEAFF

v_gene: TRBV3-1/TRBV3-2
j_gene: TRBJ2-2
d_gene: .
abundance: .
CDR3nt: TGTGCCAGCGCTTCGGCCGGGGAGCTGTTTTTT
CDR3aa: CASASAGELFF

v_gene: TRBV28
j_gene: TRBJ1-2
d_gene: .
abundance: .
CDR3nt: TGTGCCAGCAGTTTAGCCCGGGCCCTATCTGGCTACACCTTC
CDR3aa: CASSLARALSGYTF

v_gene: TRBV7-2
j_gene: TRBJ1-2
d_gene: .
abundance: .
CDR3nt: TGTGCCAGCACAATTTACCTTAACTATGGCTACACCTTC
CDR3aa: CASTIYLNYGYTF

v_gene: TRBV7-2
j_gene: TRBJ2-7
d_gene: TRBD1
abundance: .
CDR3nt: TGTGCCAGCAGCTTAGAACAGGGGGCCTACTACGAGCAGTACTTC
CDR3aa: CASSLEQGAYYEQYF

v_gene: TRBV19
j_gene: TRBJ2-1
d_gene: .
abundance: .
CDR3nt: TGTGCCAGTAGGCGGAGGGAAAACAATGAGCAGTTCTTC
CDR3aa: CASRRRENNEQFF

v_gene: TRBV18
j_gene: TRBJ2-3
d_gene: .
abundance: .
CDR3nt: TGTGCCAGCTCCCCCACAGATACGCAGTATTTT
CDR3aa: CASSPTDTQYF

v_gene: TRBV29-1
j_gene: TRBJ1-4
d_gene: TRBD1
abundance: .
CDR3nt: TGCAGCGTTCAAGGACAGGGGCTCAATGAAAAACTGTTTTTT
CDR3aa: CSVQGQGLNEKLFF

v_gene: TRBV28
j_gene: TRBJ1-5
d_gene: .
abundance: .
CDR3nt: TGTGCCAGCAGTTTAACTCAAGGAGGTCAGCCCCAGCATTTT
CDR3aa: CASSLTQGGQPQHF

v_gene: TRBV11-2
j_gene: TRBJ2-4
d_gene: .
abundance: .
CDR3nt: TGTGCCAGCAGCTTCGGACAGTCTCTCGCCAAAAACATTCAGTACTTC
CDR3aa: CASSFGQSLAKNIQYF

v_gene: TRBV2
j_gene: TRBJ2-5
d_gene: TRBD2
abundance: .
CDR3nt: TGTGCCAGCAGTGATTCTAGCGGGGGTGAGACCCAGTACTTC
CDR3aa: CASSDSSGGETQYF

v_gene: TRBV5-5
j_gene: TRBJ1-5
d_gene: TRBD1
abundance: once
CDR3nt: TGTGCCAGCAGCTCGTTGACAGGGGGCTATCAGCCCCAGCATTTT
CDR3aa: CASSSLTGGYQPQHF

v_gene: TRBV4-1
j_gene: TRBJ2-7
d_gene: TRBD2
abundance: .
CDR3nt: TGCGCCAGCAGCCAAGGTGATAGCGGGGCTTCCTACGAGCAGTACTTC
CDR3aa: CASSQGDSGASYEQYF

v_gene: TRBV6-5
j_gene: TRBJ1-4
d_gene: .
abundance: .
CDR3nt: TGTGCCAGCACCTTGGACGGATTTTGGGAAAAACTGTTTTTT
CDR3aa: CASTLDGFWEKLFF

v_gene: TRBV7-2
j_gene: TRBJ2-7
d_gene: .
abundance: .
CDR3nt: TGTGCCAGCAGTTTCTACCACGAGCAGTACTTC
CDR3aa: CASSFYHEQYF